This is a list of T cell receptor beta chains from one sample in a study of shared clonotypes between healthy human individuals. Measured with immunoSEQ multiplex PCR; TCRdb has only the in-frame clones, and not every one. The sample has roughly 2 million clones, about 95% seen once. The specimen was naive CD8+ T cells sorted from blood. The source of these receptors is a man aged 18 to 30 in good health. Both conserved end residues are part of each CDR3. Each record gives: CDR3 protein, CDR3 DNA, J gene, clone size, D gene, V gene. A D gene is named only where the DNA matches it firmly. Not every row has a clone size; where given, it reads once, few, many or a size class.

CASSYVGGYEQFF | TGTGCCAGCAGTTACGTCGGGGGGTATGAGCAGTTCTTC | TRBJ2-1 | . | TRBD2 | TRBV6-5
CASSLAWAGGSYNEQFF | TGTGCCAGCAGCTTGGCTTGGGCAGGGGGCTCCTACAATGAGCAGTTCTTC | TRBJ2-1 | . | TRBD1 | TRBV5-6
CASTANTPNTEAFF | TGTGCCAGCACGGCGAACACCCCGAACACTGAAGCTTTCTTT | TRBJ1-1 | . | . | TRBV2
CASSDAGDTGELFF | TGCGCCAGCAGTGACGCAGGGGACACCGGGGAGCTGTTTTTT | TRBJ2-2 | . | . | TRBV10-2
CAWSPTGERGKLFF | TGTGCCTGGAGCCCTACAGGGGAAAGAGGAAAACTGTTTTTT | TRBJ1-4 | once | TRBD1 | TRBV30
CASSQELGQGADGYTF | TGCGCCAGCAGCCAAGAACTAGGACAGGGGGCCGATGGCTACACCTTC | TRBJ1-2 | . | TRBD1 | TRBV4-3
CASSQDSGGPNEQFF | TGCGCCAGCAGCCAAGATTCGGGGGGGCCTAATGAGCAGTTCTTC | TRBJ2-1 | . | TRBD2 | TRBV4-1
CASSLVGRDYEQYF | TGCGCCAGCAGCTTGGTGGGGCGAGACTACGAGCAGTACTTC | TRBJ2-7 | . | . | TRBV5-1
CASTNKTTDTQYF | TGTGCCAGTACCAATAAAACAACAGATACGCAGTATTTT | TRBJ2-3 | . | . | TRBV19
CASSLIGTVEGYTF | TGTGCCAGCAGCTTAATCGGGACAGTTGAGGGCTACACCTTC | TRBJ1-2 | . | TRBD1 | TRBV5-4
CAWSVTGAGGYTF | TGTGCCTGGAGTGTAACAGGGGCAGGCGGCTACACCTTC | TRBJ1-2 | . | TRBD1 | TRBV30
CASSLGLAGGYNEQFF | TGTGCCAGCAGCTTAGGACTAGCGGGGGGATACAATGAGCAGTTCTTC | TRBJ2-1 | . | TRBD2 | TRBV9
CASSAPNREPGNTIYF | TGTGCCAGCAGTGCCCCGAACAGGGAACCTGGAAACACCATATATTTT | TRBJ1-3 | . | . | TRBV6-6
CASSLGGANEKLFF | TGTGCCAGCAGCTTAGGGGGGGCAAATGAAAAACTGTTTTTT | TRBJ1-4 | . | . | TRBV11-2
CASSVEPQGAFF | TGTGCCAGCAGTGTGGAACCACAGGGAGCTTTCTTT | TRBJ1-1 | . | . | TRBV6-1
CASSDTSTSGEGYEQYF | TGTGCCAGCAGTGACACATCGACCTCGGGAGAAGGATACGAGCAGTACTTC | TRBJ2-7 | . | . | TRBV6-1
CASSLEGLYEQYF | TGTGCCAGCAGCTTAGAGGGCCTCTACGAGCAGTACTTC | TRBJ2-7 | . | . | TRBV7-9
CASSPWDLTLGTEAFF | TGTGCCAGCAGCCCTTGGGACCTAACTTTGGGCACTGAAGCTTTCTTT | TRBJ1-1 | . | . | TRBV5-6
CASSQERAAGYEQYF | TGCGCCAGCAGCCAAGAGCGGGCAGCTGGTTACGAGCAGTACTTC | TRBJ2-7 | . | . | TRBV4-1
CASSPRPHAEAFF | TGTGCCAGCAGCCCGCGCCCACACGCTGAAGCTTTCTTT | TRBJ1-1 | . | . | TRBV5-6
CASSQRTGPGELFF | TGCGCCAGCAGCCAACGGACAGGCCCCGGGGAGCTGTTTTTT | TRBJ2-2 | . | TRBD1 | TRBV4-1
CASSLRIVRAGANYGYTF | TGTGCCAGCAGTCTACGGATAGTTCGGGCAGGCGCTAACTATGGCTACACCTTC | TRBJ1-2 | . | . | TRBV28
CASRLEFLYVRYGYTF | TGTGCAAGTCGCTTAGAGTTTTTGTATGTCCGGTATGGCTACACCTTC | TRBJ1-2 | . | . | TRBV12-2
CASSFGLAYQETQYF | TGTGCCAGCAGCTTCGGCCTCGCGTACCAAGAGACCCAGTACTTC | TRBJ2-5 | . | . | TRBV7-8
CVSFLAGYNEQFF | TGCGTAAGTTTCCTAGCTGGTTACAATGAGCAGTTCTTC | TRBJ2-1 | . | . | TRBV29-1
CASSQDPGGLNEPQHF | TGCGCCAGCAGCCAAGACCCGGGGGGGTTGAATGAGCCCCAGCATTTT | TRBJ1-5 | . | . | TRBV4-1
CASSSGITNEKLFF | TGTGCCAGCAGTTCAGGGATAACTAATGAAAAACTGTTTTTT | TRBJ1-4 | . | . | TRBV6-5
CASSDPIGIEISYNEQFF | TGTGCCAGCAGTGACCCTATCGGCATCGAAATCTCCTACAATGAGCAGTTCTTC | TRBJ2-1 | . | . | TRBV25-1
CASSSTGSYEQYF | TGTGCCAGCAGCTCGACAGGTAGCTACGAGCAGTACTTC | TRBJ2-7 | . | . | TRBV5-6
CASSLGSTPVEQYF | TGTGCCAGCAGCTTAGGTTCAACTCCGGTCGAGCAGTACTTC | TRBJ2-7 | few | . | TRBV11-2
CASSVGSGSGNTIYF | TGTGCCAGCAGCGTAGGGTCTGGATCTGGAAACACCATATATTTT | TRBJ1-3 | . | . | TRBV9
CASSLYRGSSYNEQFF | TGTGCCAGCAGTTTATACCGCGGGAGTAGCTACAATGAGCAGTTCTTC | TRBJ2-1 | . | TRBD2 | TRBV28
CASSSGQETQYF | TGTGCCAGCAGCTCGGGACAAGAGACCCAGTACTTC | TRBJ2-5 | . | . | TRBV28
CARSGRCSYEQYF | TGTGCCAGAAGTGGCAGGTGCTCCTACGAGCAGTACTTC | TRBJ2-7 | few | . | TRBV7-3
CASSLSGTDYGYTF | TGCGCCAGCAGCCTGTCCGGGACAGACTATGGCTACACCTTC | TRBJ1-2 | . | TRBD1 | TRBV4-1
CASSEYLGEQFF | TGTGCCAGCAGTGAATACCTGGGTGAGCAGTTCTTC | TRBJ2-1 | . | . | TRBV25-1
CASSYSILQGVGELFF | TGTGCCAGCAGTTACTCGATATTGCAGGGGGTAGGGGAGCTGTTTTTT | TRBJ2-2 | . | TRBD1 | TRBV6-5
CASSQPGQSFLGELFF | TGTGCCAGCAGTCAGCCGGGACAGAGCTTCCTCGGGGAGCTGTTTTTT | TRBJ2-2 | . | TRBD1 | TRBV6-6
CASSLTGEDEQYF | TGTGCCAGCAGCTTAACAGGGGAAGACGAGCAGTACTTC | TRBJ2-7 | . | TRBD1 | TRBV7-9
CASRLGGDYGYTF | TGTGCCAGCAGATTAGGGGGCGACTATGGCTACACCTTC | TRBJ1-2 | . | TRBD1 | TRBV28
CASSAGGGHGYTF | TGTGCCAGCAGCGCAGGGGGGGGCCATGGCTACACCTTC | TRBJ1-2 | . | TRBD1 | TRBV13
CASSYPDQRGSYEQYF | TGTGCCAGCAGTTACCCGGACCAGAGGGGCTCCTACGAGCAGTACTTC | TRBJ2-7 | . | . | TRBV6-5
CASSLLGTGEQFF | TGTGCCAGCAGCTTATTAGGGACTGGGGAGCAGTTCTTC | TRBJ2-1 | . | . | TRBV7-9
CASSRMGGQTNEKLFF | TGTGCCAGCAGCCGAATGGGGGGCCAAACTAATGAAAAACTGTTTTTT | TRBJ1-4 | once | . | TRBV7-9
CASSGGGAPETQYF | TGTGCCAGCAGCGGAGGTGGGGCCCCGGAGACCCAGTACTTC | TRBJ2-5 | . | . | TRBV9
CASSVDGGPETQYF | TGTGCCAGCAGCGTAGATGGGGGGCCAGAGACCCAGTACTTC | TRBJ2-5 | . | . | TRBV9
CASSPTSGEDSYEQYF | TGTGCCAGCAGCCCGACTAGCGGGGAAGACTCCTACGAGCAGTACTTC | TRBJ2-7 | . | TRBD2 | TRBV7-3
CASSYSAQTTQETQYF | TGTGCCAGCAGTTACTCCGCACAGACCACCCAAGAGACCCAGTACTTC | TRBJ2-5 | . | . | TRBV6-6
CASSLGPRDTFYGYTF | TGTGCCAGCAGCTTAGGACCGCGGGACACCTTCTATGGCTACACCTTC | TRBJ1-2 | . | . | TRBV11-2
CASGDNYGYTF | TGTGCCAGCGGCGATAACTATGGCTACACCTTC | TRBJ1-2 | . | . | TRBV6-5
CASSPGQGYRGYTF | TGCGCCAGCAGCCCGGGACAGGGGTATCGGGGCTACACCTTC | TRBJ1-2 | . | TRBD1 | TRBV5-1
CASSEDRGWYEKLFF | TGTGCCAGCAGTGAAGACAGGGGTTGGTATGAAAAACTGTTTTTT | TRBJ1-4 | . | TRBD1 | TRBV6-1
CASSLDRAYEQFF | TGTGCCAGCAGCTTAGATCGGGCGTATGAGCAGTTCTTC | TRBJ2-1 | . | . | TRBV11-2